Listed below are T cell receptor beta chains from one sample, sequenced in a study of T cell repertoires in cytomegalovirus infection. TCRdb reprocessed the reads via MiXCR and lists one record per CDR3 protein. The profile shows fewer than 300,000 distinct CDR3 sequences, about 25% of them singletons. What was sequenced was PBMCs. The receptors originated from a human donor in good health (CMV status not recorded). Some clones in this sample may be carry-over from other donors' samples. Both conserved end residues are part of each CDR3. A D gene is named only where the DNA matches it firmly. Rows may omit the clone size; those that give it use once, few, many or a size class.

CASSPQTPGTEAFF | TGCGCCAGCAGCCCCCAAACCCCGGGGACTGAAGCTTTCTTT | NA | TRBJ1-1 | NA | TRBV5-1
CASSLLAGGDTGELFF | TGTGCCAGCAGCCTACTAGCGGGGGGAGACACCGGGGAGCTGTTTTTT | NA | TRBJ2-2 | TRBD2 | TRBV11-3
CATSDRRGGNIQYF | TGTGCCACCAGTGACCGCCGGGGGGGGAACATTCAGTACTTC | few | TRBJ2-4 | TRBD2 | TRBV24-1
CASSRDSLLYEQYF | TGTGCCAGCAGCCGGGACAGCCTCCTCTACGAGCAGTACTTC | many | TRBJ2-7 | TRBD1 | TRBV7-8
CASSTPQGGQYF | TGTGCCAGCAGTACTCCCCAGGGGGGGCAGTACTTC | NA | TRBJ2-7 | NA | TRBV6-6
CASSLTGGLGTDTQYF | TGCGCCAGCAGCTTGACCGGGGGGTTGGGAACTGATACGCAGTATTTT | NA | TRBJ2-3 | TRBD2 | TRBV5-1
CATSREGGEGYNEQFF | TGTGCCACCAGCAGAGAGGGGGGGGAGGGGTACAATGAGCAGTTCTTC | NA | TRBJ2-1 | TRBD2 | TRBV15
CASSPILDTEAFF | TGTGCCAGCTCACCAATCTTGGACACTGAAGCTTTCTTT | few | TRBJ1-1 | NA | TRBV18
CASSRGDRPNEKLFF | TGTGCCAGCAGCCGGGGGGACAGGCCTAATGAAAAACTGTTTTTT | few | TRBJ1-4 | TRBD1 | TRBV11-2
CASSFHPRLYEQYF | TGTGCCAGCAGTTTCCACCCCCGCCTCTACGAGCAGTACTTC | NA | TRBJ2-7 | NA | TRBV28
CASRSRARLDTDTQYF | TGTGCCAGCAGATCCCGGGCACGTCTGGACACAGATACGCAGTATTTT | few | TRBJ2-3 | NA | TRBV7-9
CASSRGDLSGANVLTF | TGTGCCAGCAGCCGAGGGGACCTCTCTGGGGCCAACGTCCTGACTTTC | few | TRBJ2-6 | NA | TRBV11-3
CASSLQPRGLGDTQYF | TGTGCCAGCAGTTTACAACCCCGGGGACTCGGAGATACGCAGTATTTT | many | TRBJ2-3 | NA | TRBV28
CASGTSGTYEQYF | TGTGCCAGCGGGACTAGCGGAACCTACGAGCAGTACTTC | once | TRBJ2-7 | TRBD2 | TRBV6-2/TRBV6-3
CASSLRLAGEQFF | TGTGCCAGCAGCTTACGCCTAGCGGGAGAGCAGTTCTTC | many | TRBJ2-1 | TRBD2 | TRBV11-2
CASSLGLVGSGTYNEQFF | TGTGCCAGCAGCTTAGGACTGGTTGGTAGCGGGACATACAATGAGCAGTTCTTC | NA | TRBJ2-1 | TRBD2 | TRBV7-2
CASSAPRLDQISSYNEQFF | TGCGCCAGCAGCGCCCCACGACTAGACCAAATTAGCTCCTACAATGAGCAGTTCTTC | few | TRBJ2-1 | NA | TRBV4-1
CASSLVSGGVEAFF | TGTGCCAGCAGCTTAGTGTCAGGAGGTGTTGAAGCTTTCTTT | many | TRBJ1-1 | NA | TRBV7-9
CASSSSGLTSYEQYF | TGTGCCAGCAGCTCAAGCGGACTTACATCCTACGAGCAGTACTTC | many | TRBJ2-7 | NA | TRBV7-2
CASSLIRGGYEQYF | TGTGCCAGCAGCTTAATCAGGGGCGGCTACGAGCAGTACTTC | many | TRBJ2-7 | NA | TRBV7-4
CASSPQGRRTEAFF | TGTGCCAGCAGCCCACAGGGGCGGCGGACTGAAGCTTTCTTT | many | TRBJ1-1 | TRBD1 | TRBV7-2
CASSLGQYNEKLFF | TGTGCCAGCAGCTTAGGACAGTACAATGAAAAACTGTTTTTT | once | TRBJ1-4 | NA | TRBV7-9
CSARDKKSGRARGETQYF | TGCAGTGCTAGAGATAAGAAAAGCGGGAGGGCCCGGGGAGAGACCCAGTACTTC | few | TRBJ2-5 | TRBD2 | TRBV20-1
CASSPSGFYEQYF | TGCGCCAGCAGCCCAAGCGGATTCTACGAGCAGTACTTC | few | TRBJ2-7 | NA | TRBV5-1
CSGQGLNTEAFF | TGCAGTGGACAGGGGCTGAACACTGAAGCTTTCTTT | NA | TRBJ1-1 | TRBD1 | TRBV20-1
CASSQSASGSNEQYF | TGCGCCAGCAGCCAATCGGCTAGCGGGAGTAACGAGCAGTACTTC | NA | TRBJ2-7 | TRBD2 | TRBV4-1
CASSFSYAESTYTF | TGTGCCAGCAGTTTTAGTTATGCTGAATCGACCTACACCTTC | many | TRBJ1-2 | NA | TRBV12-3/TRBV12-4
CASSSQGSRYNEQFF | TGTGCCAGCAGCTCACAGGGGAGCCGCTACAATGAGCAGTTCTTC | NA | TRBJ2-1 | TRBD1 | TRBV7-2
CASSQGSSGPMGDTQYF | TGCGCCAGCAGCCAAGGATCTAGCGGTCCCATGGGAGATACGCAGTATTTT | few | TRBJ2-3 | TRBD2 | TRBV4-3
CASSLVGPLYEQYF | TGTGCCAGCAGCTTAGTGGGGCCGCTCTACGAGCAGTACTTC | many | TRBJ2-7 | NA | TRBV7-2
CSAGNAGTGKPDTQYF | TGCAGTGCTGGAAACGCTGGGACAGGGAAGCCAGATACGCAGTATTTT | many | TRBJ2-3 | TRBD1 | TRBV20-1
CASSLQKDMGLSGNTIYF | TGTGCCAGCTCACTTCAGAAGGACATGGGACTCTCTGGAAACACCATATATTTT | few | TRBJ1-3 | NA | TRBV18
CASSLYGGGDTEAFF | TGTGCCAGCAGCTTATATGGAGGGGGCGATACTGAAGCTTTCTTT | few | TRBJ1-1 | TRBD1 | TRBV7-2
CASSSTRGLYNEQFF | TGTGCCAGCAGCTCTACCCGGGGTTTATACAATGAGCAGTTCTTC | many | TRBJ2-1 | NA | TRBV7-2
CASRPATAYEQYF | TGTGCCAGCAGACCAGCTACAGCGTACGAGCAGTACTTC | many | TRBJ2-7 | NA | TRBV28
CASSSDREIEKLFF | TGTGCCAGCAGTTCCGACAGGGAAATTGAAAAACTGTTTTTT | NA | TRBJ1-4 | TRBD1 | TRBV28
CASSSDGSTAFF | TGTGCCAGCAGCTCCGACGGATCTACAGCTTTCTTT | NA | TRBJ1-1 | NA | TRBV11-3
CASSSTSGPSSYEQYF | TGTGCCAGCAGCTCGACTAGCGGGCCGAGCTCCTACGAGCAGTACTTC | few | TRBJ2-7 | TRBD2 | TRBV7-9
CASSQDLLTGAPDGNQPQHF | TGCGCCAGCAGCCAAGATCTATTGACAGGGGCACCTGATGGGAATCAGCCCCAGCATTTT | few | TRBJ1-5 | TRBD1 | TRBV4-1
CASSHDLNTNTGELFF | TGCGCCAGCAGCCATGACCTTAATACGAACACCGGGGAGCTGTTTTTT | few | TRBJ2-2 | NA | TRBV4-3
CSSLRRDIRDETQYF | TGCAGCAGTCTCAGGCGGGACATTCGTGACGAGACCCAGTACTTC | NA | TRBJ2-5 | NA | TRBV29-1